This TCR beta chain was documented in a study of shared clonotypes between healthy human individuals (TCRdb year 2020). About the full investigation: Two women and three men aged 18 to 49 years were included in the cohort. For each donor, CD4 naive and CD4 memory were each given three plates, CD8 naive was given two plates, and CD8 memory was given one plate. The study deeply sequenced blood TCR repertoires of five healthy adults to estimate repertoire size and the extent of clonotype sharing between individuals. To increase sequencing depth and limit assay-specific biases, different laboratories used diverse techniques to prepare libraries and sequence TCR repertoires. Per donor, leukapheresis produced somewhere between about 0.94 and 8.9 billion PBMCs.

Healthy HIV-negative adults with no recently reported acute infections or vaccinations were included as donors. Every donor was a Caucasian adult residing in Nashville, Tennessee, USA. CD4+ T cells were enriched by magnetic negative selection, after which naive cells were positively selected on CD45RA and the negative fraction was taken as the memory subset. After blood collection by leukapheresis, PBMCs were isolated using Ficoll-Histopaque density gradient centrifugation and then cryopreserved in the vapor phase of liquid nitrogen. Purity and quantity of every magnetically sorted T cell population were checked by analytical flow cytometry. Genomic DNA was isolated from every sorted fraction and measured by UV absorbance on a Nanodrop 2000c. TCR CDR3 regions were amplified from genomic DNA by multiplex PCR using the deep immunoSEQ assay. Extracted genomic DNA from each cell subset was distributed evenly across all wells of several immunoSEQ 96-well plates, and each plate was treated as a replicate. For sorted subsets, 150 to 200 ng genomic DNA, equal to 30,000 to 35,000 T cell genomes, was loaded into each replicate PCR. The purified libraries were quantified using a Qubit 3.0 fluorometer, sized with a Bioanalyzer 2100, and then quantified again using the KAPA Library Quantification kit. Each immunoSEQ 96-well plate was sequenced on its own single-read 150-cycle Illumina NextSeq 550 flow cell. Turning to the authors' computational methods: Because only junctional sequences without quality scores were contained in the immunoSEQ output, filtering matching that applied to full-length reads could not be performed. Sequences were annotated with PyIR, a Python wrapper for IgBLAST v1.9, and V/J genes and CDR3 were assigned using IMGT germline references. Reads were filtered out if the reads had weak V/J assignments (E-value above 1e-6), no CDR3, stop codons, out-of-frame junctions, or ambiguous translated residues. V3J clonotypes were defined as sequences sharing the same inferred V gene, J gene, and CDR3 amino acid sequence. Percentage overlap between repertoires was computed as shared unique clonotypes divided by the size of the smaller repertoire. Repertoire richness was assessed with RTK rarefaction, the Chao1 estimator, and Recon v2.1 estimates of unobserved clonotypes. For all TCRbeta clonotypes obtained by the gDNA method from a handful of donors, generation probabilities were computed with OLGA. TCRdb obtained this table from immuneACCESS and retained in-frame rearrangements with V and J assigned. These tables miss some clones; where compared with another copy, unresolved V genes account for less than half of the shortfall, and the remainder is unexplained. V, J and clone size derive from that table, while D and trimming were established from the DNA sequence. The sample table records 2.3 million or so clones; 80% to 95% of these occur just once. The biggest ten clones account for about 0.39% of the sample.

Points the paper makes about the study in general: Naive subsets generally had larger estimated clonotype richness than memory subsets did. Around 5% of naive CD4, more than 3% of naive CD8, approximately 2% of memory CD4, and approximately 0.4% of memory CD8 clonotypes were shared across a handful of donors. Sampling was limited to blood, and TCR repertoires in tissue likely differ from TCR repertoires in blood. Pairwise subsampling indicated that sequencing depth was expected to affect the degree of clonotype sharing among donors. Even with the large sequencing depth, rarefaction of the sorted-subset datasets indicated that sequencing was incomplete. The small number of donors limited the genetic and exposure-history diversity represented. Compared with non-shared clonotypes, the clonotypes found in all four sorted-subset donors had higher generation probabilities.

As concerns this clone: This clone's antigen is unknown. No base qualities exist here, and no much larger clone lies one base off it. This same CDR3 is encoded by further DNA sequences in the sample.

V is clipped by 3 bases and J by 1 base, and the sequence between their germline boundaries is 5 bases long. The cysteine opens and the phenylalanine closes a CDR3 of 13 amino acids. Left in the record is the CDR3 DNA by itself, 39 bases read in frame from the first base. The germline V gene (reference sequence) sets CDR1 to SEHNR and CDR2 to FQNEAQ. The V and J genes are TRBV7-9 and TRBJ2-3, with the D gene not clear enough to name. The TCR comes from a man between 18 and 29 years old in good health. Some clones in this sample may be carry-over from other donors' samples. Sequenced material: naive CD4+ T cells from PBMCs. The sample's cell subset or site, from its label and the paper: CD45RA+ positively selected. The base sequence is TGTGCCAGCAGCTTCCTCGGCACAGATACGCAGTATTTT. Protein translation: CASSFLGTDTQYF.